These T cell receptor beta chains were read from a single sample in a study of CD8 T cells in Susac syndrome. Via MiXCR, TCRdb re-called the immunoSEQ multiplex PCR reads, giving one row per CDR3 protein. The repertoire holds about 180,000 distinct CDR3 sequences, with about 96% as singletons. The material sequenced was CD4+ T cells from PBMCs. These receptors were taken from a human donor with Susac syndrome. The CDR3 runs from the conserved cysteine through the conserved F or W. The D gene is left open where the match is weak.

V gene | D gene | CDR3 protein
TRBV4-3 | TRBD2 | CASSQRAGGRTDTQYF
TRBV6-1 | TRBD2 | CASSAPSGGNRVEQFF
TRBV9 | TRBD1 | CASKGQPNTEAFF
TRBV6-2/TRBV6-3 | . | CASSPSRGNYGYTF
TRBV29-1 | . | CSVEGPGLRSYGYTF
TRBV13 | TRBD1 | CASSSGGTQYF
TRBV5-1 | . | CASSFGPNQPQHF
TRBV9 | . | CASSVGQAKNNEQFF
TRBV9 | . | CASSVTPANEKLFF
TRBV28 | TRBD1 | CASSFGDRERNEQFF
TRBV28 | . | CASSFLGSGNTIYF
TRBV28 | . | CASSLHQSLPDSEETQYF
TRBV25-1 | . | CASSELPNSYEQYF
TRBV24-1 | . | CATSDRKEQYF
TRBV14 | . | CASSQAGTGFHGYTF
TRBV14 | . | CASSQQGGLTVDTQYF
TRBV19 | . | CASSIRASQETQYF
TRBV6-2/TRBV6-3 | . | CASSWTGGDQPQHF
TRBV29-1 | TRBD1 | CSVLDRVRNTEAFF
TRBV14 | . | CASSWKILAPKQFF
TRBV29-1 | . | CSVVSPLNTGELFF
TRBV5-6 | . | CASSRGRKGNTIYF
TRBV5-6 | TRBD1 | CASSLGQAPQQYF
TRBV7-2 | . | CASSSEFNSPLHF
TRBV9 | . | CASSVDPSSFQETQYF
TRBV3-1 | . | CASSLLGETEAFF
TRBV28 | TRBD2 | CASSLGGSRSYEQYF
TRBV29-1 | TRBD1 | CSVHGQEGGTDTQYF
TRBV30 | . | CAWSVGTGHSGNTIYF
TRBV6-4 | . | CASSAGHSTGELFF
TRBV25-1 | . | CASSIPGDTQYF
TRBV9 | . | CASSSGLQDSYNEQFF
TRBV27 | TRBD2 | CASKGTSGWYEQYF
TRBV19 | . | CASSIDRAYNEQFF
TRBV5-1 | . | CASSPGPNNSPLHF
TRBV4-3 | TRBD1 | CASSRDRGLVTGELFF
TRBV29-1 | . | CSVQLRANTEAFF
TRBV24-1 | . | CATSEGNQPQHF
TRBV28 | TRBD2 | CASSHGLAGVVNEQFF
TRBV5-1 | . | CASSLEWGQHTQYF
TRBV20-1 | . | CSARRFAKNIQYF
TRBV20-1 | . | CSAPHQDTQYF
TRBV30 | . | CAWRDGGNTIYF
TRBV7-6 | . | CASSRGALTGNTIYF
TRBV5-1 | . | CASSLGSAGELFF
TRBV27 | . | CASRDVKETQYF
TRBV27 | TRBD1 | CASSFLTGGGNYGYTF
TRBV20-1 | . | CSARISGDSPLHF
TRBV20-1 | . | CSARETPANSPLHF
TRBV14 | . | CASSQRAGEQYF
TRBV29-1 | . | CSVAARLTAEAFF